These 6 T cell receptor beta chains originate from one sample sequenced in a study of blood T cell repertoires in COVID-19. TCRdb's table, derived via immunoSEQ multiplex PCR, lists solely in-frame clones and lacks some. Among approximately 35,000 clones listed, 90% to 95% were seen once. Sequencing was carried out using peripheral blood. The receptors shown here come from a human donor with active COVID-19. The donor label of this sample is uncertain.

The V call is TRBV18, the J call TRBJ1-3; D is undetermined. The CDR3 loop spans 14 amino acids. V lost 2 bases, J lost 3 bases, and 8 bases lay in between. From germline, CDR1 is KGHSH and CDR2 LQKENI. The CDR3 here is CASSPSPDGNTIYF. CDR3 nucleotides: TGTGCCAGCTCACCAAGCCCCGATGGAAACACCATATATTTT.

The chain carries TRBV5-1 and TRBJ2-7; the D gene is possibly TRBD2 (6 bases). CDR1 and CDR2 from the germline V gene are SGHRS and YFSETQ. This CDR3 spans 13 amino acids. V lost 4 bases and J 5 bases, leaving 13 bases between the germline ends. In DNA form, the CDR3 reads TGCGCCAGCAGCCCGGGACTGGGGAACGAGCAGTACTTC. Residues: CASSPGLGNEQYF.

The chain combines TRBV6-5 with TRBJ2-3; no firm D call. The CDR3 has 14 residues. The V gene's germline CDR1 is MNHEY and CDR2 SVGAGI. The V end lost 2 bases, the J end lost 4 bases, and 10 bases lay between the germline ends. CDR3 sequence reads: CASSYGLGPDTQYF. CDR3 DNA: TGTGCCAGCAGTTACGGTTTGGGCCCAGATACGCAGTATTTT.

The chain couples TRBV28 to TRBJ2-1; possible D gene TRBD2, 7 bases. Germline V gene lookup returns CDR1 MDHEN and CDR2 SYDVKM. Trimming stripped 6 bases from V and 0 bases from J, with 33 bases between. This CDR3 region has 22 residues. CDR3 residues: CASRIMGGGGRFFLRSYNEQFF. CDR3 DNA sequence: TGTGCCAGCAGAATTATGGGGGGCGGCGGGAGATTTTTTTTGCGCTCCTACAATGAGCAGTTCTTC.

The chain recombines TRBV27 with TRBJ1-6; a possible D gene is TRBD1 (6 bases). The CDR3 runs 15 residues. Trimming left V 7 bases short and J 0 bases short, with 10 bases between. Germline V gene lookup returns CDR1 MNHEY and CDR2 SMNVEV (reference sequence). The CDR3 DNA follows: TGTGCCAGCACCGACAGGAGCTCCTATAATTCACCCCTCCACTTT. Its translation: CASTDRSSYNSPLHF.

Written as DNA, the CDR3 is TGTGCCAGCAACGGGAACGGTGCAGATACGCAGTATTTT. Protein: CASNGNGADTQYF. The rearrangement joins TRBV2 to TRBJ2-3; TRBD2 is a possible D gene (5 bases). The germline gives CDR1 SNHLY, CDR2 FYNNEI. The CDR3 totals 13 residues. V was clipped by 7 bases and J by 4 bases, with 12 bases between them.